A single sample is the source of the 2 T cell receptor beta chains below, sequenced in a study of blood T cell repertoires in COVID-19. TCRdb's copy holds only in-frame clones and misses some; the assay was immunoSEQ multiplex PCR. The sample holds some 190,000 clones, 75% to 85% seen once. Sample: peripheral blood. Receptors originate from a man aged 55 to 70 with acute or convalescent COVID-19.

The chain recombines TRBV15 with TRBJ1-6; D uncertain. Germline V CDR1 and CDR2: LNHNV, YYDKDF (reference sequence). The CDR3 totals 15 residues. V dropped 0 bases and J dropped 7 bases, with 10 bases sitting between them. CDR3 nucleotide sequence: TGTGCCACCAGCAGAGAAACGGGATACAATTCACCCCTCCACTTT. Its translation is CATSRETGYNSPLHF.

The CDR3 DNA sequence: TGTGCCAGCAGCTCGAGGGATGGAGGGGCCTCTCCTGAAGCTTTCTTT. Its protein product is CASSSRDGGASPEAFF. The chain combines TRBV11-2 with TRBJ1-1, with D maybe TRBD1 (5 bases). Germline V lookup: CDR1 SGHAT, CDR2 FQNNGV. CDR3 length: 16 amino acids. V lost 4 bases and J 6 bases, leaving 21 bases between the germline ends.